Included here is one TCR beta chain sequence, with context. Its target is not known. These data come from a study of cytomegalovirus exposure and HLA in healthy donors. Points from the study as a whole: There were about 160 TCR beta chains listed as cytomegalovirus-associated.

V dropped 0 bases and J dropped 4; count of bases not matched to a gene: 6. Per germline, CDR1 LGHNA and CDR2 YNFKEQ. The CDR3 covers 17 residues. Generated by immunoSEQ multiplex PCR, the TCRdb table keeps only in-frame clones and is missing some. Here the sample spans 60,000 to 85,000 clones, over 85% being singletons. The genes are TRBV4-2 and TRBJ2-1; 10 positions match TRBD2. The origin of this receptor is a man younger than 35 in good health and CMV-seropositive. The sample consisted of PBMCs. The CDR3 DNA reads as TGTGCCAGCAGCCAAGAATCCCTAGCGGGAGTATACAATGAGCAGTTCTTC. Translating gives CASSQESLAGVYNEQFF.